This paragraph covers one TCR beta chain sequence. The germline V gene has CDR1 MDHEN and CDR2 SYDVKM. The V gene end was trimmed by 7 bases and the J gene end by 6 bases; junction bases not matched to a gene: 6. The CDR3 has 12 residues. This specimen belongs to a study of blood T cell repertoires in COVID-19. As for the study in general: T cells, B-cell-depleted T cells, or PBMCs supplied cDNA or gDNA.

Source study methods: From reference gene primer amplification, estimates of nucleated cell counts were derived. The data were produced by immunoSEQ multiplex PCR, yet TCRdb's version contains in-frame clones alone and is incomplete. The V and J calls and clone size are taken from that table; D and trimming were inferred from the DNA. The table has roughly 700,000 clones, around 89% seen once. The genes are TRBV28 and TRBJ2-7; TRBD1 matches at 7 bases. The source material was peripheral blood. The sequence was obtained from a young woman with acute or convalescent COVID-19. The DNA for the CDR3 is TGTGCCAGCAATCCCAGGGGGTTCGAGCAGTACTTC. Its translation is CASNPRGFEQYF.